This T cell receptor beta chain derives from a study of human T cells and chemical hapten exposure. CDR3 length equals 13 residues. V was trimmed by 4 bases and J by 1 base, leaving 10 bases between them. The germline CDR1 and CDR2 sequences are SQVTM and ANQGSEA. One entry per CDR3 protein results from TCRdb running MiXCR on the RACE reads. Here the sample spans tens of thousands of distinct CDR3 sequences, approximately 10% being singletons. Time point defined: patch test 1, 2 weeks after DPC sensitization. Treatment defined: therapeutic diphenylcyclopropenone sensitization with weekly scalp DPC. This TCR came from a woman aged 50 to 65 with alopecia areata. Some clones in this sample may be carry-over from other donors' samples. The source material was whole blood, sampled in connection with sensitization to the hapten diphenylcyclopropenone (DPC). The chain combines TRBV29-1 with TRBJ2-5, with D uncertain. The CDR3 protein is CSVGSQSQETQYF. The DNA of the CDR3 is TGCAGCGTTGGTTCCCAATCCCAAGAGACCCAGTACTTC.